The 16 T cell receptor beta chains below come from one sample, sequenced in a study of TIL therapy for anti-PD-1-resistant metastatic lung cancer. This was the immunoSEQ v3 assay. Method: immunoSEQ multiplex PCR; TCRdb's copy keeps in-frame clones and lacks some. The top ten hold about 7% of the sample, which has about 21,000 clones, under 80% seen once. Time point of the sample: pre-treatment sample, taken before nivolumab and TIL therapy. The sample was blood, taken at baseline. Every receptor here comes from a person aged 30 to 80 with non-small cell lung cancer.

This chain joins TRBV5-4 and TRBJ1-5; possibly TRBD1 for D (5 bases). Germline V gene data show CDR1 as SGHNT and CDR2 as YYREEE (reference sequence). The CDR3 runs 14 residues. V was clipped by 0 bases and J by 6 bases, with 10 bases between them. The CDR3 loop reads CASSLGQGAQPQHF. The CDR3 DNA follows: TGTGCCAGCAGCTTGGGACAAGGGGCTCAGCCCCAGCATTTT.

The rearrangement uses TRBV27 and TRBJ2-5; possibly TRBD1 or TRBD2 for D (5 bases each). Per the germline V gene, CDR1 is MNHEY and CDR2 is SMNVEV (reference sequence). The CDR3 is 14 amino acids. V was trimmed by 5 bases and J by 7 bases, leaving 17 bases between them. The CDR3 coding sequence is TGTGCCAGCAGTACACCCGGGACCCTAGGGACCCAGTACTTC. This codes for CASSTPGTLGTQYF.

The CDR3 reads CASSLVVTGGDSPLHF. CDR3 DNA sequence: TGTGCCAGCAGCTTAGTGGTTACAGGAGGGGATTCACCCCTCCACTTT. The chain employs TRBV13 and TRBJ1-6; possible D gene TRBD1, 5 bases. The germline V gene has CDR1 PRHDT and CDR2 FYEKMQ (reference sequence). This CDR3 has 16 amino acids. V dropped 1 base and J dropped 8 bases, with 15 bases sitting between them.

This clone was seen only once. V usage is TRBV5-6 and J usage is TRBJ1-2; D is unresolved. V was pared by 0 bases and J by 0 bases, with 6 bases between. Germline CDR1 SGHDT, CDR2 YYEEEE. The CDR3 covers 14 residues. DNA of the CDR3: TGTGCCAGCAGCTTGGGGTCAGCTAACTATGGCTACACCTTC. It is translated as CASSLGSANYGYTF.

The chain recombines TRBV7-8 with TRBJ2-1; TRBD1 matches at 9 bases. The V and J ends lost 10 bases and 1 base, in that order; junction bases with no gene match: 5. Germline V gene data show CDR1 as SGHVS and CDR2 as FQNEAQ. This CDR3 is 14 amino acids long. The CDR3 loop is CAIQTGGSYNEQFF. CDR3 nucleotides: TGTGCCATACAGACAGGGGGGTCCTACAATGAGCAGTTCTTC. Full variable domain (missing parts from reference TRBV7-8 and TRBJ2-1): GAGVSQSPRYKVAKRGQDVALRCDPISGHVSLFWYQQALGQGPEFLTYFQNEAQLDKSGLPSDRFFAERPEGSVSTLKIQRTQQEDSAVYLCAIQTGGSYNEQFFGPGTRLTVL.

CDR3 sequence (DNA): TGTGCCAGCACCCCGAGGGGGGGCCCCAATCAGCCCCAGCATTTT. It translates to CASTPRGGPNQPQHF. V is TRBV7-6 and J is TRBJ1-5; a possible D gene is TRBD1 (6 bases). V gave up 7 bases and J gave up 3 bases, with 16 bases separating them. Germline CDR1 is SGHVS and CDR2 is FNYEAQ. The CDR3 has 15 residues.

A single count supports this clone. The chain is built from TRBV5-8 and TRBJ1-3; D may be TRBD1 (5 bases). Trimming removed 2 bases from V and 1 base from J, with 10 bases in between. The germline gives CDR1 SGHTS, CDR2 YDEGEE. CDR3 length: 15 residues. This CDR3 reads CASSFRVDSGNTIYF. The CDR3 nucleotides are TGTGCCAGCAGCTTCAGGGTTGATTCTGGAAACACCATATATTTT.

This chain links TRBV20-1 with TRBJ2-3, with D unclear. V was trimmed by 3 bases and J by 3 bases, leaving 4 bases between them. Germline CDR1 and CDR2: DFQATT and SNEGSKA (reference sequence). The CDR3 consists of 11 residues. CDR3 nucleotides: TGCAGTGCTAGGAAGACAGATACGCAGTATTTT. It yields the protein CSARKTDTQYF.

In DNA form, the CDR3 reads TGTGCCAGCTCACCCACGGGACAGCTAAACAATGAGCAGTTCTTC. It specifies CASSPTGQLNNEQFF. This sequence joins TRBV18 and TRBJ2-1, with 7 bases lining up with TRBD1. Germline values: CDR1 KGHSH, CDR2 LQKENI. Unmatched junction bases numbered 7, after V lost 3 bases and J lost 5 bases. This CDR3 has 15 amino acids.

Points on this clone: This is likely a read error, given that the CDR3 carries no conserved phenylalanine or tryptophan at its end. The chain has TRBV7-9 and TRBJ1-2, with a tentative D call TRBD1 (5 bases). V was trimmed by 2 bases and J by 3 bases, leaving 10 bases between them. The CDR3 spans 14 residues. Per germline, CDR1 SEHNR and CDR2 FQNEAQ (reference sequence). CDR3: CASSLQGVYYGYTL. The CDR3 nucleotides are TGTGCCAGCAGCTTACAGGGAGTGTACTATGGCTACACCCTC.

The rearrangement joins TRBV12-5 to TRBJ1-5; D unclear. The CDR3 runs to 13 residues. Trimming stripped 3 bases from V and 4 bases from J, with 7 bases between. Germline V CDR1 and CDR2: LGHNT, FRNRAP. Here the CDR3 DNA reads TGTGCTAGTGGTTTCGGGGATAATCAGCCCCAGCATTTT. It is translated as CASGFGDNQPQHF.

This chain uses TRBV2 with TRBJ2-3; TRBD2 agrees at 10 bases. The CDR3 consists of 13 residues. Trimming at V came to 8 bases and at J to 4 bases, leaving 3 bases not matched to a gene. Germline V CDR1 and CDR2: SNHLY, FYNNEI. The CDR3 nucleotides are TGTGCCAGCCAGCGGGGGGGAGCAGATACGCAGTATTTT. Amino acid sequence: CASQRGGADTQYF. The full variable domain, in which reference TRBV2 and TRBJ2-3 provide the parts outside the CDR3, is EPEVTQTPSHQVTQMGQEVILRCVPISNHLYFYWYRQILGQKVEFLVSFYNNEISEKSEIFDDQFSVERPDGSNFTLKIRSTKLEDSAMYFCASQRGGADTQYFGPGTRLTVL.

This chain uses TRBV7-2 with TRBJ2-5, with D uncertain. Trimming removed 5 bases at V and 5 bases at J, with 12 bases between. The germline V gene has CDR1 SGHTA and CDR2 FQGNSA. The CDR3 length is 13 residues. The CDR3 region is CASSQEPTETQYF. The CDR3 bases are TGTGCCAGCAGCCAAGAGCCCACCGAGACCCAGTACTTC.

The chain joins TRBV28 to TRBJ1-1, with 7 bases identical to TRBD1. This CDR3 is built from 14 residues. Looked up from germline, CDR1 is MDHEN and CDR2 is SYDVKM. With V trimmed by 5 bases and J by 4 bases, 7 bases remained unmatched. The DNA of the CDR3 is TGTGCCAGCAGTACCCAGGCAGGGGGCACTGAAGCTTTCTTT. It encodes CASSTQAGGTEAFF.

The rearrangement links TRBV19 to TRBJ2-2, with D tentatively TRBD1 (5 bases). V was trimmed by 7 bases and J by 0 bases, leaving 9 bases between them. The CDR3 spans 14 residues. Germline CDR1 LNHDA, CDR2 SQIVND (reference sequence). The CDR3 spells CASKTAANTGELFF. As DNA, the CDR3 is TGTGCCAGTAAGACAGCAGCGAACACCGGGGAGCTGTTTTTT.

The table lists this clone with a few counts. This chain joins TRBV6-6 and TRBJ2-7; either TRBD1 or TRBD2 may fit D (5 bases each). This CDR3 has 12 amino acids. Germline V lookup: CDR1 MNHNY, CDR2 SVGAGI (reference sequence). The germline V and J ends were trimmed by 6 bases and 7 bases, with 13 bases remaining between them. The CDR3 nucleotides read TGTGCCAGCAGCCATTGGGACGTTGAGCAGTACTTC. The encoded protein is CASSHWDVEQYF.